The clone carrying this TCR beta chain was seen more than once but under ten times. The data were taken from a study of CD8+ T cells in alopecia areata. The sample's treatment: oral pan-JAK inhibitor, 5-10 mg twice daily. V trimming: 3 bases; J trimming: 4 bases; junction bases outside the gene matches: 7. Germline lookup yields CDR1 LNHNV and CDR2 YYDKDF (reference sequence). The CDR3 contains 16 residues. Once RNA had been extracted, it was reverse transcribed into cDNA to act as the sequencing template. The assay was immunoSEQ multiplex PCR, and TCRdb's table has in-frame clones only and misses some. The sample consists of 95,000 to 150,000 clones, 50% to 55% of them appearing once.

This sequence originates from a human donor with alopecia areata. This chain joins TRBV15 and TRBJ1-3, with 9 positions matching TRBD1. The sequencing used CD4+ T cells sorted from blood, collected at week 4, from a patient treated with tofacitinib. CDR3 residues: CATSRLDRGSGNTIYF. CDR3 coding DNA: TGTGCCACCAGCAGGCTGGACAGGGGCTCGGGAAACACCATATATTTT. Full variable domain (remainder filled in from reference TRBV15 and TRBJ1-3): DAMVIQNPRYQVTQFGKPVTLSCSQTLNHNVMYWYQQKSSQAPKLLFHYYDKDFNNEADTPDNFQSRRPNTSFCFLDIRSPGLGDTAMYLCATSRLDRGSGNTIYFGEGSWLTVV.